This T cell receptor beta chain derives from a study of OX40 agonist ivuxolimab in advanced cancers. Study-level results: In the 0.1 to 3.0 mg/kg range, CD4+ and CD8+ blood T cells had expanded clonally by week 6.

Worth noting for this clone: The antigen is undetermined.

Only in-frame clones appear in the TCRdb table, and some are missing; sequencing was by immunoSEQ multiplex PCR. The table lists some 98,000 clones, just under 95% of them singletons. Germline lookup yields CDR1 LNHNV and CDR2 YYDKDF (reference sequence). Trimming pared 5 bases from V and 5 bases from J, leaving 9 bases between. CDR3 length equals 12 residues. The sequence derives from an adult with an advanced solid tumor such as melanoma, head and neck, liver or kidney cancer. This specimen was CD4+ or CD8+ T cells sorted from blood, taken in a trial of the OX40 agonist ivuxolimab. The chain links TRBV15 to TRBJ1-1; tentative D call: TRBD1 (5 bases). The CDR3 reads CATSQRGTEAFF. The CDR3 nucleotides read TGTGCCACCAGCCAAAGGGGTACTGAAGCTTTCTTT.